The present T cell receptor (beta chain) was sequenced within a study of blood T cell repertoires in COVID-19. Overall study: PBMCs, B-cell-depleted T cells, or T cells were the source of the cDNA or gDNA that made up the material.

In the original processing: Amplification of reference gene primers provided the estimated nucleated cell counts. Profiling relied on immunoSEQ multiplex PCR, and the TCRdb table lists in-frame clones only, not all of them. V and J calls and clone size are as listed in that table; D and trimming were resolved from the DNA. The sample comprises more than 350,000 clones, around nine tenths of which are singletons, and 1.4% rests with the top ten. Recruits, aged about 18 to 90 years, lived in 25 or so US areas. No more than 2 weeks before study entry, exposed participants had met a case of COVID-19. The V gene lost 4 bases and the J gene lost 8 bases, with 12 bases spanning the gap. Germline V lookup: CDR1 SQVTM, CDR2 ANQGSEA. CDR3 size: 13 residues.

The sequence was collected from a woman between 18 and 29 years old who had been exposed to COVID-19. This rearrangement joins TRBV29-1 to TRBJ1-6, with D perhaps TRBD1 (5 bases). Sequencing input: PBMCs or T cells enriched from blood (not recorded which). For the CDR3, the DNA is TGCAGCGTTGGTCAGGGTCTGGATTCACCCCTCCACTTT. This gives the protein CSVGQGLDSPLHF.